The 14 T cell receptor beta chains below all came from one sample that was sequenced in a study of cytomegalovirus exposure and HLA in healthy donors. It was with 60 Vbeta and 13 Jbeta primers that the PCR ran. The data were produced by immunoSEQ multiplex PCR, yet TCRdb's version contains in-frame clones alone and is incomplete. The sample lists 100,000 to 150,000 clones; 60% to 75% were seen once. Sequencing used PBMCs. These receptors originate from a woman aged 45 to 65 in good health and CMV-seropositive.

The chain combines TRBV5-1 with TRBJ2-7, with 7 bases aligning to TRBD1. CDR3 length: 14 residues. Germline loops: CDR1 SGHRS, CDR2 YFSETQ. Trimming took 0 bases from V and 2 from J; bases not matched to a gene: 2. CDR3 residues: CASSLGQGAYEQYF. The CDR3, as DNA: TGCGCCAGCAGCTTGGGGCAGGGGGCCTACGAGCAGTACTTC. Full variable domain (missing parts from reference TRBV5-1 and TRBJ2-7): KAGVTQTPRYLIKTRGQQVTLSCSPISGHRSVSWYQQTPGQGLQFLFEYFSETQRNKGNFPGRFSGRQFSNSRSEMNVSTLELGDSALYLCASSLGQGAYEQYFGPGTRLTVT.

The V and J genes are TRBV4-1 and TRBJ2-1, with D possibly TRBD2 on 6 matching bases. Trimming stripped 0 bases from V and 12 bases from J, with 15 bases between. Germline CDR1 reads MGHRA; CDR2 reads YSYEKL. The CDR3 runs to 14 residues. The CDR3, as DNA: TGCGCCAGCAGCCAAGATCCCGGGGAGGCTCGGCAGTTCTTC. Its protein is CASSQDPGEARQFF.

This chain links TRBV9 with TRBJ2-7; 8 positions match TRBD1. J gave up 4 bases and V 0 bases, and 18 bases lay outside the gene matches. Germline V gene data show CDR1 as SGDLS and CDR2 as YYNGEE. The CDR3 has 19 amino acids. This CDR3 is CASSVGVFTGGPQRYEQYF. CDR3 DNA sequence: TGTGCCAGCAGCGTAGGGGTCTTTACAGGGGGTCCCCAACGATACGAGCAGTACTTC.

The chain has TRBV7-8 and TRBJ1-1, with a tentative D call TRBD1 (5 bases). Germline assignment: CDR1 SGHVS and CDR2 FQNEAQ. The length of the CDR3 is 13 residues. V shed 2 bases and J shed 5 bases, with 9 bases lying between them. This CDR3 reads CASSLQGSTEAFF. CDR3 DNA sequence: TGTGCCAGCAGCTTACAGGGTTCAACTGAAGCTTTCTTT.

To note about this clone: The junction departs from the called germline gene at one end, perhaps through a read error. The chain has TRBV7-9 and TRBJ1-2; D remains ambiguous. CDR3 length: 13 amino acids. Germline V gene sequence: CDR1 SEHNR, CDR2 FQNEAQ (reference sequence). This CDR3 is CASSITDNHGYTF. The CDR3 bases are TGTGCCAGCAGCATCACAGATAACCATGGCTACACCTTC.

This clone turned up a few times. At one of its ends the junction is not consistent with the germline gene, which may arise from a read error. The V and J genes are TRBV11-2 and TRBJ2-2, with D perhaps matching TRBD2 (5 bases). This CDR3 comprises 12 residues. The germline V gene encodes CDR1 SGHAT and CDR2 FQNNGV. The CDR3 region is CASSLDSGDLFF. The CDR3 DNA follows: TGTGCCAGCAGCTTAGATTCCGGGGATCTGTTTTTT. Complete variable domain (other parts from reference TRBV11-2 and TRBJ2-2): EAGVAQSPRYKIIEKRQSVAFWCNPISGHATLYWYQQILGQGPKLLIQFQNNGVVDDSQLPKDRFSAERLKGVDSTLKIQPAKLEDSAVYLCASSLDSGDLFFGEGSRLTVL.

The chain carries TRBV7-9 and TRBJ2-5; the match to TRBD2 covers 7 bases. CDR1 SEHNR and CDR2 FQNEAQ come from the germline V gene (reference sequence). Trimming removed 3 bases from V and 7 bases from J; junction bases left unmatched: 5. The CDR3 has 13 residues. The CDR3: CASSFAPGGTQYF. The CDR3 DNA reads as TGTGCCAGCAGCTTTGCTCCGGGAGGGACCCAGTACTTC.

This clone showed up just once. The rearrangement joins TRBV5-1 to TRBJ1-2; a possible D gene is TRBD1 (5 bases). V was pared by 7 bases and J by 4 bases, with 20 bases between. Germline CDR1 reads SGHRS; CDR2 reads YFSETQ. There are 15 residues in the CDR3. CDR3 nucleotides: TGCGCCAGCGCTGAAGCGCAGGGTCCTCGCTATGGCTACACCTTC. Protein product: CASAEAQGPRYGYTF.

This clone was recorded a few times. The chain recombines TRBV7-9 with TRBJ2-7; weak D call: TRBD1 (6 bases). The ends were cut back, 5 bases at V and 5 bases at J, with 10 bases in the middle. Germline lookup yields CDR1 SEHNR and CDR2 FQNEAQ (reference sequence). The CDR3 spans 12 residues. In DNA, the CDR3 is TGTGCCAGCAGCGTACAGGGAAACGAGCAGTACTTC. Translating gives CASSVQGNEQYF.

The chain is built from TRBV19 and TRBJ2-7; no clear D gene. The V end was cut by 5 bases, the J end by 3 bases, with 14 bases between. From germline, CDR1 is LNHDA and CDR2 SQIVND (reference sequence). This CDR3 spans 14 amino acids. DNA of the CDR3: TGTGCCAGTAGTCCAAAGCCACTCTACTACGAGCAGTACTTC. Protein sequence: CASSPKPLYYEQYF.

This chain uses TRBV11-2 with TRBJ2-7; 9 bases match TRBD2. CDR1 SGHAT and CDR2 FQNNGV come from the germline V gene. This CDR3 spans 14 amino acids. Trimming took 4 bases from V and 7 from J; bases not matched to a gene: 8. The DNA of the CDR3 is TGTGCCAGCAGCTCCGGGACTAGCTCTGGGGAGCAGTACTTC. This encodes CASSSGTSSGEQYF.

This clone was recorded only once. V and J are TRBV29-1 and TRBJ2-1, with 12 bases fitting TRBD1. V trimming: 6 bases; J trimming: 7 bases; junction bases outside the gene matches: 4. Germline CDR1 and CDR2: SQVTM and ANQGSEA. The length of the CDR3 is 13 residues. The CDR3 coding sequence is TGCAGCGTGGGACAGGGGGCTGTTAATGAGCAGTTCTTC. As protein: CSVGQGAVNEQFF.

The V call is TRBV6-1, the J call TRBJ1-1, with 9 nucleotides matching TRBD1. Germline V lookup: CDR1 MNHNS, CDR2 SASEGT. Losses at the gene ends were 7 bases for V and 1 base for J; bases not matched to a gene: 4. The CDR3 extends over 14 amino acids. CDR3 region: CASTKDRGNTEAFF. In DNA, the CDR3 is TGTGCCAGCACTAAGGACAGGGGGAACACTGAAGCTTTCTTT.

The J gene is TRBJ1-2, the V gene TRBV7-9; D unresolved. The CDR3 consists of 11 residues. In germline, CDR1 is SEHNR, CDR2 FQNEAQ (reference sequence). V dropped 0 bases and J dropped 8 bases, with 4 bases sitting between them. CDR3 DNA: TGTGCCAGCAGCTTAGCTATGGGCTACACCTTC. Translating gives CASSLAMGYTF.